This T cell receptor beta chain was captured in a study of T cells in Graves' hyperthyroidism and ophthalmopathy. Whole-study context: It was at initial diagnosis, before any treatment, that peripheral blood was collected.

Clinical Activity Scores of at least 3, NOSPECS grades of at least 4 and durations under 3 months characterized ophthalmopathy patients. From RNA transcripts, TCR beta CDR3 regions were amplified. HTBI primers were used for first-round RT-PCR of the TCR CDR3. Via MiXCR, TCRdb re-called the multiplex PCR reads, giving one row per CDR3 protein. The profile shows 530,000 or so distinct CDR3 sequences, less than 25% of them singletons. The V end was cut by 2 bases, the J end by 5 bases, with 12 bases between. Germline V gives CDR1 MNHEY, CDR2 SMNVEV (reference sequence). The CDR3 extends over 15 amino acids.

The V gene is TRBV27, the J gene TRBJ2-2, with a weak D call TRBD2 (5 bases). The sample comprised blood. This sequence originates from a woman aged 30 to 39 with Graves' ophthalmopathy. In nucleotides, the CDR3 is TGTGCCAGCAGTTTAGTATCGGGGAGAACCGGGGAGCTGTTTTTT. This encodes CASSLVSGRTGELFF.